The 25 T cell receptor beta chains listed next were all sequenced from one sample in a study of T cells after yellow fever vaccination. TCRdb fed the 5' RACE reads into MiXCR, producing one record per CDR3 protein. The table includes approximately 350,000 distinct CDR3 sequences, roughly 12% detected once. The input for sequencing was PBMCs, taken on the day of the first yellow fever vaccination. All receptors derive from a man aged 18 to 29 who received the YFV17D yellow fever vaccine.

The chain has TRBV20-1 and TRBJ2-3; D is unclear. V was trimmed by 2 bases and J by 1 base, leaving 7 bases between them. The CDR3 totals 13 residues. Germline CDR1 is DFQATT and CDR2 is SNEGSKA (reference sequence). The CDR3 nucleotides are TGCAGTGCTAGAAAGCAGGGCACAGATACGCAGTATTTT. Its protein product is CSARKQGTDTQYF.

The rearrangement links TRBV2 to TRBJ2-5, with a possible D match to TRBD2 (7 bases). Germline values: CDR1 SNHLY, CDR2 FYNNEI. Trimming stripped 8 bases from V and 2 bases from J, with 12 bases between. The CDR3 is 13 residues long. CDR3 residues: CASPRGGQETQYF. CDR3 in DNA: TGTGCCAGCCCAAGGGGGGGTCAAGAGACCCAGTACTTC.

This clonotype was detected only a few times. The V gene is TRBV28, the J gene TRBJ2-1; TRBD1 aligns across 9 bases. The CDR3 totals 13 residues. The germline V gene has CDR1 MDHEN and CDR2 SYDVKM. DNA of the CDR3: TGTGCGGAAGGGACAGGGCCTTACAATGAGCAGTTCTTC. This encodes CAEGTGPYNEQFF.

The genes are TRBV29-1 and TRBJ1-1; 8 bases match TRBD1. The CDR3 runs to 12 residues. CDR1 is SQVTM, CDR2 ANQGSEA, per germline. CDR3 loop: CSGQGRNTEAFF. CDR3 nucleotides: TGCAGTGGACAGGGAAGGAACACTGAAGCTTTCTTT. Complete variable domain (other parts from reference TRBV29-1 and TRBJ1-1): SAVISQKPSRDICQRGTSLTIQCQVDSQVTMMFWYRQQPGQSLTLIATANQGSEATYESGFVIDKFPISRPNLTFSTLTVSNMSPEDSSIYLCSGQGRNTEAFFGQGTRLTVV.

The chain joins TRBV15 to TRBJ1-6, with D uncertain. This CDR3 has 14 amino acids. Germline assignment: CDR1 LNHNV and CDR2 YYDKDF (reference sequence). V lost 1 base, J lost 4 bases, and 5 bases lay in between. CDR3 sequence (DNA): TGTGCCACCAGCAGAGGACAATATAATTCACCCCTCCACTTT. Translated, it gives CATSRGQYNSPLHF. The whole variable domain, remainder taken from reference TRBV15 and TRBJ1-6, is DAMVIQNPRYQVTQFGKPVTLSCSQTLNHNVMYWYQQKSSQAPKLLFHYYDKDFNNEADTPDNFQSRRPNTSFCFLDIRSPGLGDTAMYLCATSRGQYNSPLHFGNGTRLTVT.

A few counts support this clonotype. V and J are TRBV20-1 and TRBJ2-3; possible D gene TRBD2, 6 bases. The CDR3 is made up of 13 amino acids. In germline, CDR1 is DFQATT, CDR2 SNEGSKA (reference sequence). The V end was cut by 2 bases, the J end by 1 base, with 7 bases between. The CDR3 DNA follows: TGCAGTGCTAGATGGGAGGGCACAGATACGCAGTATTTT. It yields the protein CSARWEGTDTQYF.

The gene calls are TRBV3-1 and TRBJ2-7; D might be TRBD2 (5 bases). Deletions cut 4 bases from V and 5 bases from J, with 9 bases between. The CDR3 has 12 residues. The germline V gene has CDR1 LGHDT and CDR2 YNNKEL (reference sequence). CDR3 DNA sequence: TGTGCCAGCAGCCCCTCGGGGAACGAGCAGTACTTC. Protein sequence: CASSPSGNEQYF.

This sequence joins TRBV4-2 and TRBJ2-2; D is unclear. Trimming cost V 0 bases and J 0 bases, with 11 bases left between them. CDR1 LGHNA and CDR2 YNFKEQ come from the germline V gene. This CDR3 spans 17 amino acids. CDR3: CASSQEGSRTNTGELFF. CDR3 nucleotides: TGTGCCAGCAGCCAAGAAGGTTCACGCACGAACACCGGGGAGCTGTTTTTT.

This clonotype turned up a few times. The rearrangement uses TRBV4-1 and TRBJ1-4, with D unresolved. The germline V gene encodes CDR1 MGHRA and CDR2 YSYEKL. Trimming took off 0 bases at V and 8 bases at J, with 19 bases between the two ends. The length of the CDR3 is 17 residues. In DNA form, the CDR3 reads TGCGCCAGCAGCCAAGAGGCTCGGGGTGGTTATGAGGAAAAACTGTTTTTT. Protein product: CASSQEARGGYEEKLFF.

The chain uses TRBV5-1 and TRBJ2-7; D ambiguous. Germline values: CDR1 SGHRS, CDR2 YFSETQ. The CDR3 extends over 14 amino acids. Trimming pared 0 bases from V and 7 bases from J, leaving 14 bases between. In DNA, the CDR3 is TGCGCCAGCAGCTTGGAACGGTCTACGTTGGAGCAGTACTTC. This sequence encodes CASSLERSTLEQYF.

This clonotype was counted only a few times. The rearrangement joins TRBV7-2 to TRBJ2-5, with 7 positions matching TRBD2. Germline V gene data show CDR1 as SGHTA and CDR2 as FQGNSA. The junction had 2 bases not matched to a gene; V was cut back by 5 bases and J by 5 bases. The CDR3 loop spans 12 amino acids. The CDR3 DNA sequence: TGTGCCAGCAGCCGGGGGGTGGAGACCCAGTACTTC. Its protein is CASSRGVETQYF. Looking up the rest from reference TRBV7-2 and TRBJ2-5 gives the full variable domain: GAGVSQSPSNKVTEKGKDVELRCDPISGHTALYWYRQSLGQGLEFLIYFQGNSAPDKSGLPSDRFSAERTGGSVSTLTIQRTQQEDSAVYLCASSRGVETQYFGPGTRLLVL.

This clonotype was counted ten times or more. In DNA, the CDR3 is TGTGCCAGCAGCATACGGGGGGACTACACAGATACGCAGTATTTT. Amino acid sequence: CASSIRGDYTDTQYF. V gene TRBV28 combines with J gene TRBJ2-3, with TRBD2 identical over 7 bases. The CDR3 extends over 15 amino acids. Per the germline V gene, CDR1 is MDHEN and CDR2 is SYDVKM. V lost 6 bases and J lost 2; bases outside the gene matches: 8.

This clonotype was seen a few times. CDR3 sequence: CASSQEKANYGYTF. The CDR3 nucleotides are TGCGCCAGCAGCCAAGAGAAGGCTAACTATGGCTACACCTTC. V gene TRBV4-3 combines with J gene TRBJ1-2; D remains unclear. The V end was cut by 0 bases, the J end by 0 bases, with 5 bases between. CDR1 is LGHNA, CDR2 YSLEER, per germline. The CDR3 has 14 amino acids.

This clonotype has a handful of counts. The V call is TRBV2, the J call TRBJ1-2; D uncertain. The V end was cut by 1 base, the J end by 8 bases, with 8 bases between. The germline CDR1 and CDR2 sequences are SNHLY and FYNNEI. This CDR3 is 12 amino acids long. CDR3 region: CASSEEVRGYTF. The CDR3, as DNA: TGTGCCAGCAGTGAAGAGGTACGCGGCTACACCTTC.

This clonotype was detected only a few times. The chain carries TRBV5-1 and TRBJ2-5; D possibly uses TRBD1 or TRBD2 (5 bases each). With 0 bases removed from V and 1 base from J, the gap between germline ends came to 10 bases. The germline CDR1 and CDR2 sequences are SGHRS and YFSETQ. The CDR3 has 15 residues. DNA for the CDR3: TGCGCCAGCAGCTTGGGGGGACGGACCCAAGAGACCCAGTACTTC. This sequence encodes CASSLGGRTQETQYF.

In its sample, this clonotype was seen many times. This chain connects TRBV7-2 to TRBJ1-4; D unresolved. The germline V and J ends were trimmed by 4 bases and 7 bases, with 10 bases remaining between them. CDR1 is SGHTA and CDR2 is FQGNSA in the germline V gene. The CDR3 runs 13 residues. The CDR3 DNA reads TGTGCCAGCAGCTCTGGGTCGGGTGAAAAACTGTTTTTT. It translates to CASSSGSGEKLFF.

This clonotype was detected a few times. V usage is TRBV11-2 and J usage is TRBJ2-1, with a possible D match to TRBD2 (7 bases). The CDR3 extends over 16 amino acids. In germline, CDR1 is SGHAT, CDR2 FQNNGV. The germline V and J ends were trimmed by 3 bases and 7 bases, with 19 bases remaining between them. The CDR3 bases are TGTGCCAGCAGCTTCTCTCCGGCGGGGGCCTCAAATGAGCAGTTCTTC. Protein: CASSFSPAGASNEQFF.

This clonotype was detected only a few times. V and J are TRBV25-1 and TRBJ1-5; the D gene is possibly TRBD1 (5 bases). V was cut by 3 bases and J by 4 bases, with 10 bases left in between. Germline assignment: CDR1 MGHDK and CDR2 SYGVNS. The CDR3 spans 14 residues. In nucleotides, the CDR3 is TGTGCCAGCAGTGAGGCGGGGGGGAATCAGCCCCAGCATTTT. Its translation is CASSEAGGNQPQHF. The whole variable domain, filled in from reference TRBV25-1 and TRBJ1-5, reads EADIYQTPRYLVIGTGKKITLECSQTMGHDKMYWYQQDPGMELHLIHYSYGVNSTEKGDLSSESTVSRIRTEHFPLTLESARPSHTSQYLCASSEAGGNQPQHFGDGTRLSIL.

In regard to this clonotype: The junction and the germline gene differ at one end; a read error may be behind it. CDR3 bases: TGCAGTGCTACCGGACTAGCGGAGAACCAAGAGGCCCAGTACTTC. This translates into CSATGLAENQEAQYF. V is TRBV20-1 and J is TRBJ2-5, with TRBD2 identical over 10 bases. The germline CDR1 and CDR2 sequences are DFQATT and SNEGSKA (reference sequence). This CDR3 region has 15 residues.

A few counts support this clonotype. The gene calls are TRBV4-1 and TRBJ2-7; D may be TRBD1 or TRBD2 (5 bases each). Trimming pared 2 bases from V and 5 bases from J, leaving 10 bases between. The germline CDR1 and CDR2 sequences are MGHRA and YSYEKL. The CDR3 spans 13 residues. CDR3 sequence reads: CASSQTRDHEQYF. The CDR3 DNA reads as TGCGCCAGCAGCCAAACCAGGGACCACGAGCAGTACTTC.

This clonotype has just a few counts. The chain carries TRBV12-3 or TRBV12-4 and TRBJ1-2; weak D call: TRBD1 (6 bases). The CDR3 has 13 residues. V was pared by 3 bases and J by 3 bases, with 8 bases between. The CDR3 DNA reads as TGTGCCAGCAGTTTTCCAGGGGACTATGGCTACACCTTC. Translating gives CASSFPGDYGYTF.

CDR3 in DNA: TGTGCCAGCAGCTTCACAGGGGGTTGGAACACTGAAGCTTTCTTT. Its protein product is CASSFTGGWNTEAFF. V and J are TRBV5-5 and TRBJ1-1, with TRBD1 identical over 8 bases. Germline CDR1 SGHKS, CDR2 YYEKEE (reference sequence). Trimming removed 2 bases from V and 1 base from J; junction bases left unmatched: 4. The CDR3 contains 15 residues. The complete variable domain, with remaining parts taken from reference TRBV5-5 and TRBJ1-1, reads DAGVTQSPTHLIKTRGQQVTLRCSPISGHKSVSWYQQVLGQGPQFIFQYYEKEERGRGNFPDRFSARQFPNYSSELNVNALLLGDSALYLCASSFTGGWNTEAFFGQGTRLTVV.

The genes are TRBV20-1 and TRBJ2-1; possible D gene TRBD1, 7 bases. With 5 bases removed from V and 8 bases from J, the gap between germline ends came to 19 bases. Germline V gives CDR1 DFQATT, CDR2 SNEGSKA (reference sequence). There are 14 residues in the CDR3. DNA for the CDR3: TGCAGTGCTCGTGGACAGGAGGGTTGGGATGAGCAGTTCTTC. Translation: CSARGQEGWDEQFF.

This clonotype occurred a few times. The genes are TRBV20-1 and TRBJ2-3; D possibly corresponds to TRBD2 (5 bases). Looked up from germline, CDR1 is DFQATT and CDR2 is SNEGSKA (reference sequence). The CDR3 spans 16 residues. V gave up 3 bases and J gave up 3 bases, with 19 bases separating them. In DNA, the CDR3 is TGCAGTGCTAGCCAATACCACGGGGTCAGGACAGATACGCAGTATTTT. This gives the protein CSASQYHGVRTDTQYF.

This clonotype occurred many times. The chain recombines TRBV7-9 with TRBJ2-3; D may correspond to TRBD1 or TRBD2 (5 bases each). In germline, CDR1 is SEHNR, CDR2 FQNEAQ (reference sequence). V lost 2 bases, J lost 1 base, and 7 bases lay in between. The CDR3 contains 14 residues. The CDR3 nucleotides read TGTGCCAGCAGCTTAATGGGGGGCACAGATACGCAGTATTTT. It encodes CASSLMGGTDTQYF. Full variable domain (rest looked up from reference TRBV7-9 and TRBJ2-3): DTGVSQNPRHKITKRGQNVTFRCDPISEHNRLYWYRQTLGQGPEFLTYFQNEAQLEKSRLLSDRFSAERPKGSFSTLEIQRTEQGDSAMYLCASSLMGGTDTQYFGPGTRLTVL.